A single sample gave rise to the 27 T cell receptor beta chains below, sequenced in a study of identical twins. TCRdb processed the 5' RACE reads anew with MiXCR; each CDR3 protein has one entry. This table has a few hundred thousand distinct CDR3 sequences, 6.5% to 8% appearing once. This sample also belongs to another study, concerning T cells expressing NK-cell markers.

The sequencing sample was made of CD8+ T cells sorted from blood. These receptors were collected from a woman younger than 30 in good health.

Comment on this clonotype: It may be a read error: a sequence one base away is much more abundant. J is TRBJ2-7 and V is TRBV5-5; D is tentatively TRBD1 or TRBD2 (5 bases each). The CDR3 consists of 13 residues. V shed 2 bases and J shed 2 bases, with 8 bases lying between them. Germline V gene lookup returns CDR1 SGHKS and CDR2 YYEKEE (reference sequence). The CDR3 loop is CASSLGEPYEQYF. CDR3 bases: TGTGCCAGCAGCTTAGGGGAGCCCTACGAGCAGTACTTC.

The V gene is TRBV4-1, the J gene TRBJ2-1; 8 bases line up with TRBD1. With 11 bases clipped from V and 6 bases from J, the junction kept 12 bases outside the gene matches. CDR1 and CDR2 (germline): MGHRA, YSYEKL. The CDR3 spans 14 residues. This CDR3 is CAVVDRVLCNEQFF. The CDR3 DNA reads TGCGCCGTTGTGGACAGGGTCCTTTGCAATGAGCAGTTCTTC.

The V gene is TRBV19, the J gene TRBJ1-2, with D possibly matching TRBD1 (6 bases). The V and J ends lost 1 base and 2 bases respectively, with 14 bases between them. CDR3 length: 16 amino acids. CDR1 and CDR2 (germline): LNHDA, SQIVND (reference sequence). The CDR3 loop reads CASSIGNRDTNYGYTF. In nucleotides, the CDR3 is TGTGCCAGTAGTATAGGAAACCGGGACACCAACTATGGCTACACCTTC.

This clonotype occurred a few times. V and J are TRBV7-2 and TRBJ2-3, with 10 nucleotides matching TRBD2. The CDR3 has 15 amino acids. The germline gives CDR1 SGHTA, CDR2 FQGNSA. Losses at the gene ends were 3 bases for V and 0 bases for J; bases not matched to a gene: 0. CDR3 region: CASSFSGRSTDTQYF. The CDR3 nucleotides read TGTGCCAGCAGCTTTAGCGGGAGGAGCACAGATACGCAGTATTTT.

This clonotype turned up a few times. The CDR3 nucleotides read TGTGCCAGCAGCCAACCCACGGATGCAGATACGCAGTATTTT. Its protein product is CASSQPTDADTQYF. V is TRBV7-9 and J is TRBJ2-3; unclear D gene. V lost 5 bases and J 4 bases, leaving 13 bases between the germline ends. Germline V CDR1 and CDR2: SEHNR, FQNEAQ (reference sequence). This CDR3 is 14 amino acids long. Filled out from reference TRBV7-9 and TRBJ2-3, the complete variable domain reads DTGVSQNPRHKITKRGQNVTFRCDPISEHNRLYWYRQTLGQGPEFLTYFQNEAQLEKSRLLSDRFSAERPKGSFSTLEIQRTEQGDSAMYLCASSQPTDADTQYFGPGTRLTVL.

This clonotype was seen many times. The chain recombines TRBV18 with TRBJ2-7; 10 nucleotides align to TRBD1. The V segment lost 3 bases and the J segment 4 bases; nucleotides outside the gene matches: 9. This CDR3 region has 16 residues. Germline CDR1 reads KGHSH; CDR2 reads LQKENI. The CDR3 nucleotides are TGTGCCAGCTCACCTTGGGCGGGACAGGGGAAATACGAGCAGTACTTC. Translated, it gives CASSPWAGQGKYEQYF.

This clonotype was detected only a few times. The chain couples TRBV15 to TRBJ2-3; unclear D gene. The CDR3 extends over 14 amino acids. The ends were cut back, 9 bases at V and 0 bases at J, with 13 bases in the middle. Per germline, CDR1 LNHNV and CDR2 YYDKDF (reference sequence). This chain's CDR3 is CATDGGRSTDTQYF. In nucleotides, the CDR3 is TGTGCCACGGACGGTGGGCGGAGCACAGATACGCAGTATTTT.

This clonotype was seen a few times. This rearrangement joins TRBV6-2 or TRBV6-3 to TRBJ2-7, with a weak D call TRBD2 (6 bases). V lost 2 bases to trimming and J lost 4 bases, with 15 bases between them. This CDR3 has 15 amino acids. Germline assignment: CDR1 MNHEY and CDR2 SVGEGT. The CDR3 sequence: CASSYPRHSGYEQYF. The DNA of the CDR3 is TGTGCCAGCAGTTACCCACGACATAGCGGATACGAGCAGTACTTC.

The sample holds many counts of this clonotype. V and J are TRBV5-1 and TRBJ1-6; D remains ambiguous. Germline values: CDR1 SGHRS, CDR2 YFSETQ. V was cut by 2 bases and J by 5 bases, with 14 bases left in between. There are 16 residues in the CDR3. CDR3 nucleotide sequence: TGCGCCAGCAGCTTACGGCCTCGAAAGGATAATTCACCCCTCCACTTT. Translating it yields CASSLRPRKDNSPLHF.

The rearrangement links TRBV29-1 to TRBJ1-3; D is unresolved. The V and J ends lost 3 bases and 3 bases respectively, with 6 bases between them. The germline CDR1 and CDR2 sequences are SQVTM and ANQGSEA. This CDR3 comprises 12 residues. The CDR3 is CSVEKDGNTIYF. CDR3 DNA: TGCAGCGTTGAGAAGGATGGAAACACCATATATTTT.

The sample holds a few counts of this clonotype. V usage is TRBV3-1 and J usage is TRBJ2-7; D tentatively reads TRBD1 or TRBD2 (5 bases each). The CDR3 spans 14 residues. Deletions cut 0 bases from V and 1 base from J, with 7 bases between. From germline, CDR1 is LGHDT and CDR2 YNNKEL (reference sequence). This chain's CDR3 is CASSQDWGSYEQYF. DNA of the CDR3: TGTGCCAGCAGCCAAGATTGGGGGTCCTACGAGCAGTACTTC.

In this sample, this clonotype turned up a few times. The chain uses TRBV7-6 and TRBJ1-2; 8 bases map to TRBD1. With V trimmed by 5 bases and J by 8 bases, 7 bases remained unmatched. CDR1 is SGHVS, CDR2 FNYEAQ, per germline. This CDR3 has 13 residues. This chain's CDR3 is CASSPRDRRGYTF. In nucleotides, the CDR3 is TGTGCCAGCAGCCCCCGGGACAGGAGGGGCTACACCTTC. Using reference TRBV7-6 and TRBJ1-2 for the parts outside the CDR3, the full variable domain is GAGVSQSPRYKVTKRGQDVALRCDPISGHVSLYWYRQALGQGPEFLTYFNYEAQQDKSGLPNDRFSAERPEGSISTLTIQRTEQRDSAMYRCASSPRDRRGYTFGSGTRLTVV.

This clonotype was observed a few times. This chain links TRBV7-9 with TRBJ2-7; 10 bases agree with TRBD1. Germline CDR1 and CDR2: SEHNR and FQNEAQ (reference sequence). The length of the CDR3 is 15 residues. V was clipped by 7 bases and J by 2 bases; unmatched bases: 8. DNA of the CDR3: TGTGCCAGCACCAAGGGACAGGGGCGAACCTACGAGCAGTACTTC. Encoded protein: CASTKGQGRTYEQYF.

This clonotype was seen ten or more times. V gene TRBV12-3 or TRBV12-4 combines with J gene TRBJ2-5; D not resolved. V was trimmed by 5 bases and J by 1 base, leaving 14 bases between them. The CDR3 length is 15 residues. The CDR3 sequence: CASSRRSTAQETQYF. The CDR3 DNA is TGTGCCAGCAGTAGGAGATCAACCGCCCAAGAGACCCAGTACTTC.

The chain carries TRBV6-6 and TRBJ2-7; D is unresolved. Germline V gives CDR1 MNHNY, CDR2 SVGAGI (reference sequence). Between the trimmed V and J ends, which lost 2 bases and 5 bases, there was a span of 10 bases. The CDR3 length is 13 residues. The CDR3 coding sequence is TGTGCCAGCAGTTACGAAACCGGGCACGAGCAGTACTTC. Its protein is CASSYETGHEQYF.

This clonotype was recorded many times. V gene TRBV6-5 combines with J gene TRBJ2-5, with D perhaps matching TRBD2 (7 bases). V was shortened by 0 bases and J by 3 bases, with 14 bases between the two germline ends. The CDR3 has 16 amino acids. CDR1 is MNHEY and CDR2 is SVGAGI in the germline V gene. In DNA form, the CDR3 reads TGTGCCAGCAGTTACTCGTATCGGGGGGCCAAAGAGACCCAGTACTTC. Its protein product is CASSYSYRGAKETQYF.

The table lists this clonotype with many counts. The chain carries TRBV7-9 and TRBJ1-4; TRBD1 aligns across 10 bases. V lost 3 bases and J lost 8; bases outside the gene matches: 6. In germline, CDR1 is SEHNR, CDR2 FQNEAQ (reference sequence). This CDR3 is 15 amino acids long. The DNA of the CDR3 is TGTGCCAGCAGCTTGATCGGGACAGGGGAGGAAAAACTGTTTTTT. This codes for CASSLIGTGEEKLFF.

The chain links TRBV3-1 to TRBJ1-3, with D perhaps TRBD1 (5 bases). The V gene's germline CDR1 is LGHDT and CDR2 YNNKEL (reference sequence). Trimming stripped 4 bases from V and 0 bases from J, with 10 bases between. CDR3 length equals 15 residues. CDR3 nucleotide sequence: TGTGCCAGCAGCCTAGACAGCCGCTCTGGAAACACCATATATTTT. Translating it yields CASSLDSRSGNTIYF.

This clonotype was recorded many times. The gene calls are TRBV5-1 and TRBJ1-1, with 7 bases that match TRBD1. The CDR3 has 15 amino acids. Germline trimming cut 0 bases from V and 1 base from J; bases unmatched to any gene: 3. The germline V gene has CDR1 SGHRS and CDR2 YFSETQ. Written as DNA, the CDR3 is TGCGCCAGCAGCTTGGCCGGGACAGAGAACACTGAAGCTTTCTTT. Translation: CASSLAGTENTEAFF. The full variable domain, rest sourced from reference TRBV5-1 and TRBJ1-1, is KAGVTQTPRYLIKTRGQQVTLSCSPISGHRSVSWYQQTPGQGLQFLFEYFSETQRNKGNFPGRFSGRQFSNSRSEMNVSTLELGDSALYLCASSLAGTENTEAFFGQGTRLTVV.

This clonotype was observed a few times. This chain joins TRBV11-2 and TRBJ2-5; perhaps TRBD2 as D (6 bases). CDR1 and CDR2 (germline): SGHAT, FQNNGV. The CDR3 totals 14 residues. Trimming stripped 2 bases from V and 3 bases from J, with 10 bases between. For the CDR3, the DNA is TGTGCCAGCAGCTTATCGGGGGATGAAGAGACCCAGTACTTC. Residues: CASSLSGDEETQYF.

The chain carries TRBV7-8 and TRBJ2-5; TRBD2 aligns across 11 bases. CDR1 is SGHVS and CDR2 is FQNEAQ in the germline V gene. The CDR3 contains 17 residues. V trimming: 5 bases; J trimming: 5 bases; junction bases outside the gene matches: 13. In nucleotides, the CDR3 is TGTGCCAGCAGCCCGGGACTAGCGAGACTAGCGGGGGAGACCCAGTACTTC. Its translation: CASSPGLARLAGETQYF.

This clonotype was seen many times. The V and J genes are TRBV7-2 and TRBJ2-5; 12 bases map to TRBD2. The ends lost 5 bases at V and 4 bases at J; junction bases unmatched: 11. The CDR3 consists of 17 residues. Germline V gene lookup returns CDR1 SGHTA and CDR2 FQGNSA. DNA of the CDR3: TGTGCCAGCAGCCAAGGACTAGCGGGATTGTCGGGAGAGACCCAGTACTTC. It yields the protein CASSQGLAGLSGETQYF.

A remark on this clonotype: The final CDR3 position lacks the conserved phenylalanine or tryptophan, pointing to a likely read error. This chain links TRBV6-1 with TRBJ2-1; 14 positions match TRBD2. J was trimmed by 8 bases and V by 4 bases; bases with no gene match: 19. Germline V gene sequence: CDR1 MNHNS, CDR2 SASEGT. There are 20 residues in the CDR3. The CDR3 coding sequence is TGTGCCAGCAGTGGATTCTCAGGACTAGCGGGGGGAGCGAGATTGGATGAGCAGTTCTTA. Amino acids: CASSGFSGLAGGARLDEQFL.

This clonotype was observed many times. CDR3 nucleotide sequence: TGTGCCAGCAGCTGGGATCGGGACAGGGGACGGAACACTGAAGCTTTCTTT. This codes for CASSWDRDRGRNTEAFF. The chain is built from TRBV7-9 and TRBJ1-1; 10 bases line up with TRBD1. CDR3 length: 17 residues. V shed 4 bases, J shed 1 base, and the junction held 9 bases outside the gene matches. Germline V gene data show CDR1 as SEHNR and CDR2 as FQNEAQ (reference sequence).

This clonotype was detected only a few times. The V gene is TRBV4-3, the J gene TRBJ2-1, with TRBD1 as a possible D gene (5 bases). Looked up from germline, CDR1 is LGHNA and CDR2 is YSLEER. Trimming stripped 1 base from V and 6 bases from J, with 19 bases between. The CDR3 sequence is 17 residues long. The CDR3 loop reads CASSQVRRQGKGNEQFF. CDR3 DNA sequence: TGCGCCAGCAGCCAAGTGCGAAGGCAGGGCAAGGGCAATGAGCAGTTCTTC.

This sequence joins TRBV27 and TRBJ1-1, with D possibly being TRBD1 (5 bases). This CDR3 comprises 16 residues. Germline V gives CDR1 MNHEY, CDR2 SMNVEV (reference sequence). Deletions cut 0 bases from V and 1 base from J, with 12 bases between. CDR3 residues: CASSLSGAYPNTEAFF. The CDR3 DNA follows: TGTGCCAGCAGTTTATCCGGGGCGTACCCGAACACTGAAGCTTTCTTT.

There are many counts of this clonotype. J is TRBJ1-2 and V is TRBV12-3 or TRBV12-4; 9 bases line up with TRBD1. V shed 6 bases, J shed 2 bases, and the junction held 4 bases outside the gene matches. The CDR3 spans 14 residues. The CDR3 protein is CASRETGGNYGYTF. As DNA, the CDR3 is TGTGCCAGCAGGGAGACAGGGGGGAACTATGGCTACACCTTC.